This TCR beta chain appears in the sequencing data of a study of OX40 agonist ivuxolimab in advanced cancers. Study background: Melanoma, hepatocellular carcinoma, head and neck or renal cell cancer occurred in dose-escalation patients.

Sequenced by immunoSEQ multiplex PCR; TCRdb stores in-frame clones only, minus some. Of about 58,000 clones in the sample, about 86% were seen once. Germline CDR1 and CDR2: SGHRS and YFSETQ. The trim removed 0 bases at V and 5 bases at J, leaving 1 base unmatched. This CDR3 spans 14 amino acids. Notes on the study in general: On average, CD8+ T cells had more expanded clones than CD4+. At 0.1 to 3.0 mg/kg and by week 6, clonal expansion occurred in CD4+ and CD8+ blood T cells. Determination of antigen specificity was not performed for the expanded peripheral T cells.

Details on this clone: Its antigen is undetermined.

The source material was CD4+ or CD8+ T cells sorted from blood, sampled in a trial of the OX40 agonist ivuxolimab. The source of this sequence is an adult with an advanced solid tumor such as melanoma, head and neck, liver or kidney cancer. V and J are TRBV5-1 and TRBJ2-3, with 9 nucleotides matching TRBD1. The CDR3 region has the DNA TGCGCCAGCAGCTTGGACAGGGGGCAAGATACGCAGTATTTT. This encodes CASSLDRGQDTQYF.